The sequence of this TCR beta chain was determined in a study of shared clonotypes between healthy human individuals. Profiling relied on immunoSEQ multiplex PCR, and the TCRdb table lists in-frame clones only, not all of them. Found here are approximately 530,000 clones, about 95% of them singletons; the top ten hold approximately 0.062%. The sequence came from a woman in her thirties in good health. The sample taken for sequencing was naive CD4+ T cells sorted from blood. Described subset: CD45RA+ positively selected.

CDR3 loop: CASSQSGQGNSPLHF. The CDR3 DNA reads TGTGCCAGCAGCCAATCAGGACAGGGCAATTCACCCCTCCACTTT. The rearrangement uses TRBV14 and TRBJ1-6, with 8 nucleotides matching TRBD1. V lost 2 bases, J lost 7 bases, and 4 bases stayed unmatched. The CDR3 has 15 residues. CDR1 and CDR2 from the germline V gene are SGHDN and FVKESK.